What follows describes a single T cell receptor (beta chain). This record belongs to a study of blood T cell repertoires in COVID-19. Turning to the study itself: Samples came from the United States, Italy and Spain, spanning acute and convalescent COVID-19. The analysed material was cDNA or gDNA that came from T cells, B-cell-depleted T cells, or PBMCs.

As originally analysed: Cell counts per sample came from amplifying reference gene primers. Clones were sequenced by immunoSEQ multiplex PCR, and TCRdb holds only the in-frame ones, with some missing. V and J calls and clone size are as listed in that table; D and trimming were resolved from the DNA. The table has roughly 230,000 clones, 75% to 85% seen once. The CDR3 length is 13 residues. V lost 7 bases to trimming and J lost 5 bases, with 11 bases between them. The sequence was collected from a human donor in a cohort sampled during active COVID-19. The genes are TRBV12-3 or TRBV12-4 and TRBJ2-2; TRBD1 might be the D (6 bases). The sequenced material came from peripheral blood. This chain's CDR3 is CASNNRDTGELFF. DNA of the CDR3: TGTGCCAGCAATAACAGGGATACCGGGGAGCTGTTTTTT.